The T cell receptor beta chain described here comes from a study of blood T cell repertoires in COVID-19. Study at large: Italy, Spain and the United States were the sources of the convalescent and acute COVID-19 samples. Nucleic acid was either cDNA or gDNA, and it came from T cells, B-cell-depleted T cells, or PBMCs.

Under the authors' procedure: Amplified reference gene primers provided the basis for estimating nucleated cell counts. The assay was immunoSEQ multiplex PCR, and TCRdb's table has in-frame clones only and misses some. V, J and clone size are taken as reported in that table, and D and trimming were inferred from the DNA itself. Among a few hundred thousand clones listed, roughly nine tenths were seen once. This clone was found a few times. The CDR3 totals 15 residues. V gave up 2 bases and J gave up 5 bases, with 15 bases separating them. Germline V gene data show CDR1 as SGHTA and CDR2 as FQGNSA. Material for sequencing was peripheral blood. This TCR was recovered from a man aged 18-30 years with active or convalescent COVID-19. The chain employs TRBV7-2 and TRBJ1-1; tentatively, D is TRBD1 (6 bases). DNA of the CDR3: TGTGCCAGCAGCTTAAGGGGGGAGGGACAAACTGAAGCTTTCTTT. This codes for CASSLRGEGQTEAFF. The entire variable domain, with the rest obtained from reference TRBV7-2 and TRBJ1-1, is as follows: GAGVSQSPSNKVTEKGKDVELRCDPISGHTALYWYRQSLGQGLEFLIYFQGNSAPDKSGLPSDRFSAERTGGSVSTLTIQRTQQEDSAVYLCASSLRGEGQTEAFFGQGTRLTVV.